The 17 T cell receptor beta chains below were found in one sample sequenced in a study of T-cell reconstitution after alpha-beta-depleted transplantation in children. The TCRbeta library incorporated unique molecular identifiers. One entry per CDR3 protein results from TCRdb running MiXCR on the PCR reads. The sample has under 300,000 distinct CDR3 sequences; roughly 12% are singletons. This sample comprised peripheral blood, obtained 180 days after TCRalphabeta/CD19-depleted stem cell transplant. These receptors were obtained from a male patient aged 2 to 10 who had a stem cell transplant for chronic granulomatous disease, so the T cells may come from the graft donor.

This clonotype was counted ten times or more. The J gene is TRBJ2-2, the V gene TRBV12-3 or TRBV12-4, with D possibly matching TRBD2 (5 bases). There are 14 residues in the CDR3. Deletions cut 2 bases from V and 4 bases from J, with 8 bases between. In nucleotides, the CDR3 is TGTGCCAGCAGTTTAAGCGGAACCACCGGGGAGCTGTTTTTT. Translation gives CASSLSGTTGELFF.

This clonotype was detected ten times or more. The rearrangement joins TRBV5-1 to TRBJ2-3; 10 bases map to TRBD1. V gave up 5 bases and J gave up 2 bases; unmatched junction bases: 14. Germline loops: CDR1 SGHRS, CDR2 YFSETQ. The CDR3 has 18 residues. The CDR3 DNA reads TGCGCCAGCAGACAAAGACCGGGACAGGGGCTGGACACAGATACGCAGTATTTT. Its protein is CASRQRPGQGLDTDTQYF. Variable domain in full (rest from reference TRBV5-1 and TRBJ2-3): KAGVTQTPRYLIKTRGQQVTLSCSPISGHRSVSWYQQTPGQGLQFLFEYFSETQRNKGNFPGRFSGRQFSNSRSEMNVSTLELGDSALYLCASRQRPGQGLDTDTQYFGPGTRLTVL.

This clonotype occurred many times. The chain uses TRBV5-1 and TRBJ1-4, with TRBD1 matching over 7 bases. Germline V gives CDR1 SGHRS, CDR2 YFSETQ. The CDR3 loop spans 14 amino acids. With 4 bases clipped from V and 6 bases from J, the junction kept 6 bases outside the gene matches. This CDR3 reads CASSPRQGDEKLFF. CDR3 coding DNA: TGCGCCAGCAGCCCGCGACAGGGAGATGAAAAACTGTTTTTT.

This clonotype came up a few times. The chain combines TRBV7-9 with TRBJ1-5, with D perhaps matching TRBD1 (5 bases). Germline V gene sequence: CDR1 SEHNR, CDR2 FQNEAQ (reference sequence). V lost 1 base and J 6 bases, leaving 19 bases between the germline ends. The CDR3 is 17 residues long. The CDR3 here is CASSLVGEVYICQPQHF. DNA of the CDR3: TGTGCCAGCAGCTTAGTGGGGGAAGTTTATATATGTCAGCCCCAGCATTTT.

The sample holds many counts of this clonotype. The rearrangement links TRBV5-5 to TRBJ1-2; 9 bases align to TRBD1. Per the germline V gene, CDR1 is SGHKS and CDR2 is YYEKEE (reference sequence). J gave up 4 bases and V 5 bases, and 12 bases lay outside the gene matches. This CDR3 has 16 amino acids. CDR3 region: CASRPGTGIFPYGYTF. CDR3 sequence (DNA): TGTGCCAGCAGGCCCGGGACAGGGATTTTTCCCTATGGCTACACCTTC.

This clonotype was counted ten times or more. The gene calls are TRBV6-1 and TRBJ2-7; 7 bases are shared with TRBD2. In germline, CDR1 is MNHNS, CDR2 SASEGT. CDR3 length: 14 residues. With V trimmed by 7 bases and J by 3 bases, 9 bases remained unmatched. The CDR3: CASKSGNGGYEQYF. The CDR3 nucleotides read TGTGCCAGCAAAAGCGGGAATGGGGGCTACGAGCAGTACTTC.

Concerning this clonotype: A much larger clone lies one base from this, so it may be a read error. V is TRBV14 and J is TRBJ2-1, with 8 bases lining up with TRBD1. This CDR3 spans 12 amino acids. Germline V gene lookup returns CDR1 SGHDN and CDR2 FVKESK. CDR3 sequence reads: CAGRQGYNEQFF. For the CDR3, the DNA is TGTGCCGGCAGACAGGGGTACAATGAGCAGTTCTTC.

This clonotype was seen many times. The CDR3 nucleotides read TGCGCCAGCAGCTTTGCGGTGACTGCAAGGAACTGGGATGAGCAGTTCTTC. It yields the protein CASSFAVTARNWDEQFF. V and J are TRBV5-1 and TRBJ2-1, with D unclear. The CDR3 has 17 amino acids. The germline CDR1 and CDR2 sequences are SGHRS and YFSETQ. The V gene lost 2 bases and the J gene lost 8 bases, with 23 bases spanning the gap.

The genes are TRBV5-4 and TRBJ2-2; a possible D gene is TRBD2 (6 bases). This CDR3 spans 15 amino acids. Trimming shortened V by 0 bases and J by 7 bases, and 13 bases separated the two germline ends. Germline CDR1 reads SGHNT; CDR2 reads YYREEE (reference sequence). The CDR3 bases are TGTGCCAGCAGCTTGGTTCCGGGGACTGGCGGGGAGCTGTTTTTT. It translates to CASSLVPGTGGELFF.

As regards this clonotype: One base away lies a much larger clone, so this may be a sequencing read error. This sequence joins TRBV20-1 and TRBJ2-2; D is ambiguous. The CDR3 runs to 16 residues. Looked up from germline, CDR1 is DFQATT and CDR2 is SNEGSKA (reference sequence). The CDR3 DNA reads TGCAGTGCTAGAGATAGAAGGGCTCCTTACACCTGGGAGCTGTTTTTT. Residues: CSARDRRAPYTWELFF.

This clonotype was counted ten times or more. The chain carries TRBV28 and TRBJ1-1; tentative D call: TRBD1 (6 bases). The germline V gene has CDR1 MDHEN and CDR2 SYDVKM. The CDR3 consists of 14 residues. Trimming stripped 7 bases from V and 0 bases from J, with 12 bases between. CDR3 sequence: CASKGGRLNTEAFF. CDR3 DNA: TGTGCCAGCAAGGGGGGCAGACTGAACACTGAAGCTTTCTTT. The full variable domain, in which reference TRBV28 and TRBJ1-1 provide the parts outside the CDR3, is DVKVTQSSRYLVKRTGEKVFLECVQDMDHENMFWYRQDPGLGLRLIYFSYDVKMKEKGDIPEGYSVSREKKERFSLILESASTNQTSMYLCASKGGRLNTEAFFGQGTRLTVV.

This rearrangement joins TRBV5-1 to TRBJ1-3, with 10 positions matching TRBD1. CDR3 length: 16 residues. CDR1 is SGHRS, CDR2 YFSETQ, per germline. Losses at the gene ends were 4 bases for V and 3 bases for J; bases not matched to a gene: 7. The CDR3 nucleotides read TGCGCCAGCAGCGTACGACAGGGGGCGCGTGGAAACACCATATATTTT. Protein: CASSVRQGARGNTIYF.

V gene TRBV19 combines with J gene TRBJ2-6; D ambiguous. V was trimmed by 10 bases and J by 4 bases, leaving 8 bases between them. Germline V gene data show CDR1 as LNHDA and CDR2 as SQIVND (reference sequence). This CDR3 is built from 12 residues. Here the CDR3 reads CAKPAGANVLTF. In DNA form, the CDR3 reads TGTGCCAAGCCGGCCGGGGCCAACGTCCTGACTTTC.

This clonotype was picked up many times. In DNA form, the CDR3 reads TGTGCCAGCTCACCACCTGTGGAGGAGACCCAGTACTTC. Protein product: CASSPPVEETQYF. The chain links TRBV18 to TRBJ2-5, with D hard to call. V gave up 0 bases and J gave up 5 bases, with 7 bases separating them. Germline CDR1 and CDR2: KGHSH and LQKENI. The CDR3 contains 13 residues. Drawing the rest from reference TRBV18 and TRBJ2-5, the complete variable domain is NAGVMQNPRHLVRRRGQEARLRCSPMKGHSHVYWYRQLPEEGLKFMVYLQKENIIDESGMPKERFSAEFPKEGPSILRIQQVVRGDSAAYFCASSPPVEETQYFGPGTRLLVL.

This clonotype was recorded at least ten times. The chain has TRBV7-6 and TRBJ2-7, with a tentative D call TRBD1 (6 bases). Germline V lookup: CDR1 SGHVS, CDR2 FNYEAQ. CDR3 length equals 13 residues. The V gene lost 6 bases and the J gene lost 3 bases, with 12 bases spanning the gap. CDR3 bases: TGTGCCAGCAGTTCAGGGACACTCTACGAGCAGTACTTC. Residues: CASSSGTLYEQYF.

The sample holds many counts of this clonotype. This sequence joins TRBV9 and TRBJ1-3; D not resolved. Trimming shortened V by 3 bases and J by 4 bases, and 8 bases separated the two germline ends. There are 13 residues in the CDR3. Germline loops: CDR1 SGDLS, CDR2 YYNGEE. For the CDR3, the DNA is TGTGCCAGCAGCGCGATGGGAGGAAACACCATATATTTT. Amino acids: CASSAMGGNTIYF. Combining the CDR3 with reference TRBV9 and TRBJ1-3 gives the whole variable domain DSGVTQTPKHLITATGQRVTLRCSPRSGDLSVYWYQQSLDQGLQFLIQYYNGEERAKGNILERFSAQQFPDLHSELNLSSLELGDSALYFCASSAMGGNTIYFGEGSWLTVV.

This clonotype appeared many times. The V call is TRBV12-3 or TRBV12-4, the J call TRBJ2-1; possibly TRBD2 for D (5 bases). CDR3 size: 15 residues. V lost 6 bases and J lost 6, with 18 bases in between. In DNA form, the CDR3 reads TGTGCCAGCAGCCCAACAGCTGGAGAGGGCAATGAGCAGTTCTTC. Its translation is CASSPTAGEGNEQFF.